These 24 T cell receptor beta chains were sequenced from one sample in a study of blood T cells in healthy people across ages. Together with a sample-barcoded 5' primer, a J-beta primer mix was included in a second PCR lasting about 7 to 12 cycles. TCRdb re-called the 5' RACE reads with MiXCR, one entry per CDR3 protein. The sample has some 690,000 distinct CDR3 sequences, 22% seen once. The material sequenced was blood. The receptors stem from a man aged 70-80 years in good health.

Only a few counts were recorded for this clonotype. The CDR3 region has the DNA TGTGCCAGCAGCGGTAAGGGACTAGCCTTCAAGGAGACCCAGTACTTC. It encodes CASSGKGLAFKETQYF. This chain connects TRBV7-2 to TRBJ2-5, with 9 bases fitting TRBD2. The CDR3 is made up of 16 amino acids. Per the germline V gene, CDR1 is SGHTA and CDR2 is FQGNSA. After removal of 5 bases from V and 5 bases from J, the junction contained 12 bases not matched to a gene.

The table lists this clonotype with a few counts. At one boundary the junction diverges from the germline segment, which might be a read error. The chain uses TRBV7-6 and TRBJ2-6; weak D call: TRBD1 (5 bases). The length of the CDR3 is 18 residues. The germline gives CDR1 SGHVS, CDR2 FNYEAQ. CDR3 in amino acids: CASSLVLGDTSGANALTF. The CDR3 DNA reads as TGTGCCAGCAGCTTAGTCTTAGGGGATACCTCTGGGGCCAACGCCCTGACTTTC.

This clonotype has more than one count but fewer than ten. The junction shows a germline mismatch at one end, possibly a read error. V is TRBV24-1 and J is TRBJ2-3; 9 nucleotides line up with TRBD2. Germline CDR1 KGHDR, CDR2 SFDVKD. The CDR3 has 15 residues. CDR3 loop: CATSDAGTSRDTQYF. CDR3 nucleotides: TGTGCCACCAGTGATGCAGGGACTAGCAGAGATACGCAGTATTTT.

This clonotype was counted a few times. The germline gene is not matched at one end of the junction; a read error may be the cause. The CDR3 DNA sequence: TGTGCCGGCAGCTCCCAGGTGATAGCGGGAGTGAATGAGCAGTTCTTC. Its protein product is CAGSSQVIAGVNEQFF. V and J are TRBV11-3 and TRBJ2-1, with TRBD2 matching 9 bases. Germline CDR1 reads SGHNT; CDR2 reads YENEEA. CDR3 size: 16 residues.

V gene TRBV7-2 combines with J gene TRBJ1-4; 10 positions agree with TRBD1. Germline V gene lookup returns CDR1 SGHTA and CDR2 FQGNSA. This CDR3 has 14 residues. With 6 bases clipped from V and 8 bases from J, the junction kept 6 bases outside the gene matches. The CDR3 nucleotides read TGTGCCAGCAGACCGACAGGGGGCCAAGAAAAACTGTTTTTT. It translates to CASRPTGGQEKLFF.

In this sample, this clonotype turned up a few times. The chain uses TRBV29-1 and TRBJ2-5, with TRBD1 matching 9 bases. The DNA end is a closer match to TRBJ2-7, so the J assignment may be wrong. Germline V gene sequence: CDR1 SQVTM, CDR2 ANQGSEA. This CDR3 spans 13 amino acids. The CDR3 nucleotides are TGCAGCGTTGGCCGGGGACAGGGAGTCGAGCAGTACTTC. Protein sequence: CSVGRGQGVEQYF.

The chain combines TRBV7-2 with TRBJ1-1; D is possibly TRBD1 (6 bases). Deletions cut 2 bases from V and 5 bases from J, with 15 bases between. Germline-derived CDR1 and CDR2 are SGHTA and FQGNSA. The CDR3 spans 15 residues. This CDR3 is CASSLQPGRGTEAFF. CDR3 sequence (DNA): TGTGCCAGCAGCTTACAACCTGGGAGGGGGACTGAAGCTTTCTTT.

This clonotype was detected a few times. The genes are TRBV6-6 and TRBJ2-4; either TRBD1 or TRBD2 may fit D (5 bases each). CDR3 length equals 13 residues. The germline V gene has CDR1 MNHNY and CDR2 SVGAGI (reference sequence). The V end was cut by 5 bases, the J end by 8 bases, with 13 bases between. The CDR3 bases are TGTGCCAGCAGTAACCGGGACGGCCACATTCAGTACTTC. Its protein is CASSNRDGHIQYF.

This clonotype showed up just a few times. The chain couples TRBV29-1 to TRBJ1-4, with TRBD1 identical over 7 bases. Trimming at V came to 7 bases and at J to 3 bases, leaving 5 bases not matched to a gene. Germline loops: CDR1 SQVTM, CDR2 ANQGSEA. This CDR3 contains 13 residues. CDR3 sequence: CSARGGPNEKLFF. The DNA of the CDR3 is TGCAGCGCCAGGGGGGGTCCTAATGAAAAACTGTTTTTT.

This clonotype was counted only a few times. V usage is TRBV29-1 and J usage is TRBJ2-5; the D call may be TRBD1 or TRBD2 (5 bases each). The V end lost 7 bases, the J end lost 7 bases, and 16 bases lay between the germline ends. CDR3 length equals 12 residues. Germline assignment: CDR1 SQVTM and CDR2 ANQGSEA. CDR3 bases: TGCAGCGCTCGTGGGGGAGCTGGGACCCAGTACTTC. Protein sequence: CSARGGAGTQYF.

The V and J genes are TRBV5-1 and TRBJ1-3; D gene uncertain. Trimming shortened V by 0 bases and J by 3 bases, and 16 bases separated the two germline ends. Germline CDR1 is SGHRS and CDR2 is YFSETQ. The CDR3 length is 17 residues. CDR3 sequence reads: CASSLGPRGVGGNTIYF. The CDR3 bases are TGCGCCAGCAGCTTGGGACCCCGGGGAGTTGGTGGAAACACCATATATTTT.

The chain combines TRBV7-8 with TRBJ2-3; D possibly matches TRBD1 or TRBD2 (5 bases each). There are 16 residues in the CDR3. The ends were cut back, 2 bases at V and 5 bases at J, with 17 bases in the middle. The V gene's germline CDR1 is SGHVS and CDR2 FQNEAQ. The CDR3 DNA follows: TGTGCCAGCAGCTTAAGGCGTGAGGGACGGGAAGATACGCAGTATTTT. It is translated as CASSLRREGREDTQYF. Full variable domain (remainder filled in from reference TRBV7-8 and TRBJ2-3): GAGVSQSPRYKVAKRGQDVALRCDPISGHVSLFWYQQALGQGPEFLTYFQNEAQLDKSGLPSDRFFAERPEGSVSTLKIQRTQQEDSAVYLCASSLRREGREDTQYFGPGTRLTVL.

The V gene is TRBV12-3 or TRBV12-4, the J gene TRBJ2-1; 13 bases agree with TRBD2. The CDR3 totals 17 residues. V trimming: 5 bases; J trimming: 6 bases; junction bases outside the gene matches: 10. CDR3 in amino acids: CASSRIVWTSGSNEQFF. CDR3 in DNA: TGTGCCAGCAGTCGGATCGTTTGGACTAGCGGGAGCAATGAGCAGTTCTTC.

The sample holds many counts of this clonotype. The V gene is TRBV5-1, the J gene TRBJ1-2; 8 nucleotides agree with TRBD1. This CDR3 is built from 14 residues. V dropped 4 bases and J dropped 8; count of bases not matched to a gene: 10. Looked up from germline, CDR1 is SGHRS and CDR2 is YFSETQ. The CDR3 DNA is TGCGCCAGCAGCGGCGACAGGGGAGTAGGCGGCTACACCTTC. Protein product: CASSGDRGVGGYTF.

The CDR3 sequence is CASSLEIFPEEQFF. CDR3 coding DNA: TGTGCCAGCAGCTTAGAAATATTTCCGGAAGAGCAGTTCTTC. The genes are TRBV7-8 and TRBJ2-1, with D uncertain. The CDR3 runs to 14 residues. From germline, CDR1 is SGHVS and CDR2 FQNEAQ. The V and J ends lost 1 base and 10 bases respectively, with 14 bases between them.

In the case of this clonotype: As the CDR3 is not closed by the conserved phenylalanine or tryptophan, this likely results from a read error. CDR3 sequence reads: CASSVRDAPSIDTQYS. Here the CDR3 DNA reads TGTGCCAGCAGCGTCCGGGACGCCCCATCCATAGATACGCAGTATTCT. The genes are TRBV7-8 and TRBJ2-3; D possibly matches TRBD1 or TRBD2 (5 bases each). Germline-derived CDR1 and CDR2 are SGHVS and FQNEAQ. This CDR3 region has 16 residues. Trimming cost V 5 bases and J 5 bases, with 20 bases left between them.

CDR3 amino acids: CASSFGGSTGNTIYF. CDR3 bases: TGTGCCAGCAGCTTCGGTGGCAGCACTGGAAACACCATATATTTT. This chain joins TRBV7-9 and TRBJ1-3; unclear D gene. The CDR3 has 15 amino acids. The germline V and J ends were trimmed by 3 bases and 2 bases, with 11 bases remaining between them. Germline-derived CDR1 and CDR2 are SEHNR and FQNEAQ (reference sequence).

V gene TRBV20-1 combines with J gene TRBJ2-1; TRBD2 might be the D (7 bases). CDR3 length equals 15 residues. Germline V gives CDR1 DFQATT, CDR2 SNEGSKA (reference sequence). Between the trimmed V and J ends, which lost 2 bases and 4 bases, there was a span of 15 bases. The CDR3 loop is CSARPGGLLYNEQFF. The CDR3 DNA reads as TGCAGTGCTAGACCGGGGGGCCTCCTTTACAATGAGCAGTTCTTC.

The rearrangement links TRBV28 to TRBJ2-7; TRBD1 is a possible D gene (5 bases). Trimming took 8 bases from V and 2 from J, leaving 13 bases between them. The germline V gene encodes CDR1 MDHEN and CDR2 SYDVKM. CDR3 size: 13 residues. CDR3 region: CASGAPAPYEQYF. The CDR3 region has the DNA TGTGCCAGCGGGGCGCCCGCGCCCTACGAGCAGTACTTC.

In this sample, this clonotype turned up a few times. The chain links TRBV3-1 to TRBJ2-1; D unclear. Germline V lookup: CDR1 LGHDT, CDR2 YNNKEL (reference sequence). V lost 0 bases and J lost 7, with 10 bases in between. CDR3 length: 14 residues. CDR3 bases: TGTGCCAGCAGCCAAGACTCATTAGGGAATGAGCAGTTCTTC. It encodes CASSQDSLGNEQFF.

The chain combines TRBV27 with TRBJ2-5, with unresolved D. The CDR3 is made up of 13 amino acids. The germline V gene has CDR1 MNHEY and CDR2 SMNVEV (reference sequence). Trimming stripped 3 bases from V and 2 bases from J, with 7 bases between. CDR3 DNA sequence: TGTGCCAGCAGTTTTAGTTGGCAAGAGACCCAGTACTTC. Its translation: CASSFSWQETQYF.

This clonotype was detected many times. V gene TRBV6-2 or TRBV6-3 combines with J gene TRBJ1-1; 12 bases match TRBD1. The ends lost 2 bases at V and 3 bases at J; junction bases unmatched: 7. Germline-derived CDR1 and CDR2 are MNHEY and SVGEGT. The CDR3 has 17 residues. The CDR3 here is CASSYQTGQGADTEAFF. Written as DNA, the CDR3 is TGTGCCAGCAGTTACCAGACGGGACAGGGGGCGGACACTGAAGCTTTCTTT.

The J gene is TRBJ1-3, the V gene TRBV10-3, with D unresolved. The V end was cut by 6 bases, the J end by 4 bases, with 19 bases between. Germline V gene lookup returns CDR1 ENHRY and CDR2 SYGVKD. The CDR3 sequence is 16 residues long. The DNA of the CDR3 is TGTGCCATCAGCCCTATTACACCCGCTCTCGGAAACACCATATATTTT. Its protein is CAISPITPALGNTIYF.

The chain joins TRBV20-1 to TRBJ2-2; 7 nucleotides align to TRBD1. The germline CDR1 and CDR2 sequences are DFQATT and SNEGSKA (reference sequence). Trimming cost V 4 bases and J 4 bases; bases outside gene matches: 6. The CDR3 sequence is 14 residues long. The CDR3 region is CSATRQGFTGELFF. DNA of the CDR3: TGCAGTGCTACAAGACAGGGCTTCACCGGGGAGCTGTTTTTT.